This T cell receptor (beta chain) was recorded in a study of CD8 T cells in Susac syndrome (dated by TCRdb to about 2019). About the investigation overall: Whether CD8+ T cell activation and differentiation in Susac syndrome was antigen driven was tested using repertoire sequencing. The study compared CD8+ T cell repertoire clonality among 12 healthy donors, 14 Susac syndrome patients and approximately 16 multiple sclerosis patients.

Peripheral blood CD8+ and CD4+ T cells from healthy donors, Susac syndrome patients and multiple sclerosis patients were profiled by high-throughput TCR beta sequencing. Healthy donors were age- and sex-matched controls. Bulk CD8+ and CD4+ T cells were purified by magnetic negative isolation, whereas CD8+ TEMRA cells were enriched by FACS. Blood was drawn into EDTA tubes, processed within 24 hours, and PBMCs were isolated by density gradient centrifugation. PBMCs intended for TCR sequencing were cryopreserved in liquid nitrogen and were subsequently thawed in a 37 degrees C water bath. A purity of at least 90% was achieved for sorted or isolated CD4+, CD8+ and CD8+ TEMRA cells. This clonotype was found once. Its antigen is currently not known. Base qualities are not provided; no much larger clone lies one nucleotide away. One read is thin evidence. RNA was extracted using the RNeasy kit, and roughly 0.5 to 1 ug of the RNA was reverse transcribed with random hexamers. TCR beta CDR3 regions were amplified with the immunoSEQ multiplex PCR assay covering 54 Vbeta and 13 Jbeta segments. PCR amplification bias was corrected by using a synthetic template baseline for primer optimization and computational correction. In the source study's methods: Reads were annotated to V, D and J genes per IMGT and analyzed with immunoSEQ Analyzer, keeping only productive sequences. To calculate clonality, Shannon entropy was normalized by log2 of the number of productive unique sequences and then subtracted from one. For each patient and control, public and private clones were evaluated within the 100 most prevalent clones. A clone was defined as Susac-specific if it was absent from the healthy and MS cohorts, from 1052 published viral clones and from other ImmuneACCESS disease sequences. Using fastp at Q25 and MiXCR, TCRdb reprocessed the public reads and kept productive beta chains. A single entry per CDR3 protein holds the most common genes and DNA from its merged rows. These V and J calls rely on TCRdb rather than the paper's analysis. The sample table shows some 95,000 distinct CDR3 sequences, and approximately 92% are seen once. The top ten constitute 0.3% to 0.4% of the sample.

Inclusive of the bounding cysteine and phenylalanine, the CDR3 is 14 residues long. Solely the CDR3 DNA is kept, with 42 bases framed from the first base. Deletion took 5 bases off V and 4 bases off J, with a span of 11 bases between the germline ends. Study-wide findings and limitations: The study acknowledged that relatively few individuals were included in the TCR sequencing and HLA analysis.

Specimen: CD8+ T cells from PBMCs. The clonotype comes from a human donor in good health. The sequence links TRBV12-3 or TRBV12-4 to TRBJ2-2, with no D gene named confidently. CDR3 sequence: CASSTDPGTGELFF. The base sequence is TGTGCCAGCAGTACGGACCCGGGCACCGGGGAGCTGTTTTTT.